This is a list of T cell receptor beta chains from one sample in a study of blood T cells in healthy people across ages. MiXCR, run by TCRdb on the 5' RACE reads, gives a single entry per CDR3 protein. Of roughly 2 million distinct CDR3 sequences in the sample, around 50% are singletons; the top ten hold 2.1%. Input material: blood. The receptor set was obtained from a woman between 35 and 50 years old in good health. Each CDR3 is given with its conserved first and last residue. D genes are given only for firm matches. Where a row states a size, it is once, few, many or the class of an expanded clone; other rows omit it.

j_call clone_size v_call d_call cdr3_aa cdr3_nt
TRBJ1-2 - TRBV20-1 - CSARPRGAQVNYGYTF TGCAGTGCTCGCCCACGGGGGGCGCAGGTTAACTATGGCTACACCTTC
TRBJ1-2 - TRBV11-2 TRBD1 CASSLPGGPANYGYTF TGTGCCAGCAGCCTCCCAGGGGGCCCAGCTAACTATGGCTACACCTTC
TRBJ2-1 - TRBV6-1 - CASSQRSSINEQFF TGTGCCAGCAGTCAACGGAGTAGTATAAATGAGCAGTTCTTC
TRBJ2-3 - TRBV3-1 TRBD2 CASSWGLAGASSTDTQYF TGTGCCAGCAGCTGGGGACTAGCGGGGGCCTCTAGCACAGATACGCAGTATTTT
TRBJ1-4 - TRBV2 - CASTADIREKLFF TGTGCCAGCACCGCCGATATCCGTGAAAAACTGTTTTTT
TRBJ2-1 - TRBV10-3 - CAISSGWDFKFF TGTGCCATCAGCTCCGGGTGGGACTTTAAGTTCTTC
TRBJ2-1 - TRBV4-2 - CASSQVSSEGYNEQFF TGTGCCAGCAGCCAAGTCAGTAGCGAGGGATACAATGAGCAGTTCTTC
TRBJ2-1 few TRBV7-2 - CASRTRYNEQFF TGTGCCAGCAGGACACGGTACAATGAGCAGTTCTTC
TRBJ2-7 few TRBV20-1 - CSAGQPSSYEQYF TGCAGTGCCGGCCAGCCGAGCTCCTACGAGCAGTACTTC
TRBJ1-5 few TRBV6-6 TRBD1 CASRRTSGTDNNQPQHF TGTGCCAGCAGGAGAACCTCCGGGACAGACAACAATCAGCCCCAGCATTTT
TRBJ2-1 - TRBV2 - CASSEVGPYNEQFF TGTGCCAGCAGTGAGGTGGGTCCCTACAATGAGCAGTTCTTC
TRBJ2-5 few TRBV6-2/TRBV6-3 - CASSYGSAGLQETQYF TGTGCCAGCAGTTACGGGTCAGCTGGCCTCCAAGAGACCCAGTACTTC
TRBJ2-7 - TRBV15 - CATSREPSGEEQYF TGTGCCACCAGCAGAGAACCTTCAGGGGAAGAGCAGTACTTC
TRBJ2-5 few TRBV20-1 - CSVGDLQETQYF TGCAGTGTAGGGGATTTGCAAGAGACCCAGTACTTC
TRBJ2-6 few TRBV7-2 TRBD1 CASSPSPGTAGANVLTF TGTGCCAGCAGCCCAAGCCCCGGGACAGCTGGGGCCAACGTCCTGACTTTC
TRBJ1-5 - TRBV24-1 - CANLSKGCTGNQPQHF TGTGCCAATCTCTCGAAAGGATGTACGGGCAATCAGCCCCAGCATTTT
TRBJ2-1 few TRBV3-1 TRBD2 CASSQVVTSGGLSEQFF TGTGCCAGCAGCCAAGTAGTCACTAGCGGGGGACTATCTGAGCAGTTCTTC
TRBJ2-7 - TRBV6-2/TRBV6-3 TRBD1 CASSYPGTGPRGGAEQYF TGTGCCAGCAGTTACCCTGGGACAGGCCCTCGTGGAGGAGCCGAGCAGTACTTC
TRBJ1-1 - TRBV28 - CASRPAGPSGTEAFF TGTGCCAGCAGACCGGCGGGACCGAGCGGAACTGAAGCTTTCTTT